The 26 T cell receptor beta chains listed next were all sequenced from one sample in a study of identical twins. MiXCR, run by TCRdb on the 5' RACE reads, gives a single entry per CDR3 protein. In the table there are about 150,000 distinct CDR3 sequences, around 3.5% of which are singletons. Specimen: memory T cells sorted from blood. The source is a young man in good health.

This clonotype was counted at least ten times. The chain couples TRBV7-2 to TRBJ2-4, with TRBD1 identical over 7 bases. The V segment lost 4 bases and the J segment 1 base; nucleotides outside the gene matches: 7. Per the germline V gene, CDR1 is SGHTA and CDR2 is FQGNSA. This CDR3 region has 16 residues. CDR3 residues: CASSSSGGGAKNIQYF. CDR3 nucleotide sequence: TGTGCCAGCAGCTCCTCAGGGGGTGGGGCCAAAAACATTCAGTACTTC.

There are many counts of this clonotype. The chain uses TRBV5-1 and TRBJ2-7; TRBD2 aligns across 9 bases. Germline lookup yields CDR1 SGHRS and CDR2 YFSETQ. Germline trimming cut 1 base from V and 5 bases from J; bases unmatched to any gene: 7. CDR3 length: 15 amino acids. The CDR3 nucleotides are TGCGCCAGCAGCTTGTTGGTAGCGGGAGAAAACGAGCAGTACTTC. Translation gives CASSLLVAGENEQYF.

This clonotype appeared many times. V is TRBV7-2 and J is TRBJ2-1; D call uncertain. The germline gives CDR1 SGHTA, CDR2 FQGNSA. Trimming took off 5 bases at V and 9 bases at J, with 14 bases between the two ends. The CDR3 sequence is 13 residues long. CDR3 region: CASSPMRGGEQFF. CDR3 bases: TGTGCCAGCAGCCCGATGAGAGGCGGTGAGCAGTTCTTC. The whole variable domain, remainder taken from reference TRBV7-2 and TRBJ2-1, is GAGVSQSPSNKVTEKGKDVELRCDPISGHTALYWYRQSLGQGLEFLIYFQGNSAPDKSGLPSDRFSAERTGGSVSTLTIQRTQQEDSAVYLCASSPMRGGEQFFGPGTRLTVL.

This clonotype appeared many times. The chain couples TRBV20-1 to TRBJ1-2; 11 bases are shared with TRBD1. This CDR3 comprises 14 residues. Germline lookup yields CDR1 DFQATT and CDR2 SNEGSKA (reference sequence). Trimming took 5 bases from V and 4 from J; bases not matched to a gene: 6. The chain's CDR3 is CSAPRDRGSYGYTF. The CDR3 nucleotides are TGCAGTGCTCCTAGGGACAGGGGGTCCTATGGCTACACCTTC.

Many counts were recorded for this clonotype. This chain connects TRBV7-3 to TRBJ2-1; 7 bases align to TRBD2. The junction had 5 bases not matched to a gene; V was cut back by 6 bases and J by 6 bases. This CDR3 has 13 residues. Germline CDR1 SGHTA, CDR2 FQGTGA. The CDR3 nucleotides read TGTGCCAGCAGGGCGGGAGTAGCCAATGAGCAGTTCTTC. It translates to CASRAGVANEQFF. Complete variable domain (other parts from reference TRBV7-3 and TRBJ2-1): GAGVSQTPSNKVTEKGKYVELRCDPISGHTALYWYRQSLGQGPEFLIYFQGTGAADDSGLPNDRFFAVRPEGSVSTLKIQRTERGDSAVYLCASRAGVANEQFFGPGTRLTVL.

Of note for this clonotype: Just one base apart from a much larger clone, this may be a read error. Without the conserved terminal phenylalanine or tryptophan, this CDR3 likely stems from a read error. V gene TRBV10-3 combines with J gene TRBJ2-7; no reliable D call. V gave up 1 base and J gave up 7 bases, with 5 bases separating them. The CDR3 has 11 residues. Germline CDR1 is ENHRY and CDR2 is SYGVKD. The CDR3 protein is CAISEFQEQYC. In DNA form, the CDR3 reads TGTGCCATCAGTGAGTTCCAGGAGCAGTACTGC.

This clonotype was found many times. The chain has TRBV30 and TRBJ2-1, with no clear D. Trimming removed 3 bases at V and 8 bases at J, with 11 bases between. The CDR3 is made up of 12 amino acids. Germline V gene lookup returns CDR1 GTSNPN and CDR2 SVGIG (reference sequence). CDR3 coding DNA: TGTGCCTGGAGAACCCCCGTGGATGAGCAGTTCTTC. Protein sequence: CAWRTPVDEQFF.

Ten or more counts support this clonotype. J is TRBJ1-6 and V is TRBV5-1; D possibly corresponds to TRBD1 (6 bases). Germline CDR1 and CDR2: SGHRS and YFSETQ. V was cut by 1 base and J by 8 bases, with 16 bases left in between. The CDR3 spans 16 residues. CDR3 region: CASSLRPHGGDSPLHF. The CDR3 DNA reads TGCGCCAGCAGCTTGAGACCACACGGGGGCGATTCACCCCTCCACTTT.

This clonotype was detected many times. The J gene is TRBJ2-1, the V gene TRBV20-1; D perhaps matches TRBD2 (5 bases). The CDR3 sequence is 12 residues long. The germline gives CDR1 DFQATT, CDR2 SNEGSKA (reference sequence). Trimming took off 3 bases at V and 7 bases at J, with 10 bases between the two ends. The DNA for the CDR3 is TGCAGTGCTAGCGGGGTTATGAATGAGCAGTTCTTC. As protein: CSASGVMNEQFF.

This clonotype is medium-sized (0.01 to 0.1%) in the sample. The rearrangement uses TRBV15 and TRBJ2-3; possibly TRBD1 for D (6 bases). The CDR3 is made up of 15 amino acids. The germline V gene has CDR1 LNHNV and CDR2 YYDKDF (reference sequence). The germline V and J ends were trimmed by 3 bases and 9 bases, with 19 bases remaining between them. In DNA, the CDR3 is TGTGCCACCAGCAGCTCAGGGGATAATAGAGACACGCAGTATTTT. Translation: CATSSSGDNRDTQYF.

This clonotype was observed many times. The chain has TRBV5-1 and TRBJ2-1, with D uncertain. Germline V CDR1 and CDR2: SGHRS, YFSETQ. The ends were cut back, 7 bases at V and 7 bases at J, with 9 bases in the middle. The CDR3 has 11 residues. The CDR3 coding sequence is TGCGCCAGCGCCCAGGCGAATGAGCAGTTCTTC. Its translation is CASAQANEQFF.

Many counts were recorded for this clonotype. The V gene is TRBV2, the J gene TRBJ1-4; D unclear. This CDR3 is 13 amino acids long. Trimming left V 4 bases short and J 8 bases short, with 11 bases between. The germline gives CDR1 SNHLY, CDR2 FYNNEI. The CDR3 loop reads CASSAPTSEKLFF. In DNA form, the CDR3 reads TGTGCCAGCAGTGCTCCGACGTCGGAAAAACTGTTTTTT.

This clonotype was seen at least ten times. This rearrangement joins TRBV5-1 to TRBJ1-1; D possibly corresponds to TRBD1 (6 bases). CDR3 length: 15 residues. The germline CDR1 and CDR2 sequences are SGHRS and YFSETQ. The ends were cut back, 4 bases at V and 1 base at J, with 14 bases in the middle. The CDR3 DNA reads TGCGCCAGCAGCCTACGGACAGAGGGGAACACTGAAGCTTTCTTT. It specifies CASSLRTEGNTEAFF. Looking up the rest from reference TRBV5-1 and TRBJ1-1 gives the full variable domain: KAGVTQTPRYLIKTRGQQVTLSCSPISGHRSVSWYQQTPGQGLQFLFEYFSETQRNKGNFPGRFSGRQFSNSRSEMNVSTLELGDSALYLCASSLRTEGNTEAFFGQGTRLTVV.

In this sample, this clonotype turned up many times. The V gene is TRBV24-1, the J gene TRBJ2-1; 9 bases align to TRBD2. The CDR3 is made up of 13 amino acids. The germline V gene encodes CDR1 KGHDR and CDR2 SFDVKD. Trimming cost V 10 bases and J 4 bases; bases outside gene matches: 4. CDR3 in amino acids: CATQREAYNEQFF. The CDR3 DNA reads TGTGCCACTCAGCGGGAGGCGTACAATGAGCAGTTCTTC.

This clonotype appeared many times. Here the CDR3 reads CASSRMPGQSNQPQHF. CDR3 coding DNA: TGCGCCAGCAGCCGCATGCCTGGACAGAGCAATCAGCCCCAGCATTTT. This rearrangement joins TRBV5-1 to TRBJ1-5; D may be TRBD1 (6 bases). The CDR3 runs 16 residues. CDR1 is SGHRS and CDR2 is YFSETQ in the germline V gene. V lost 4 bases to trimming and J lost 1 base, with 15 bases between them.

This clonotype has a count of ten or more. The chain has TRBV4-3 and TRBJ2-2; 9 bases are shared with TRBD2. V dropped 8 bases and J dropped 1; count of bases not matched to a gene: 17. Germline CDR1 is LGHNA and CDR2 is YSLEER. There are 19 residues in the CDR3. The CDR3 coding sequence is TGCGCCAGCCATGCCGATACGGGGCTAGCGGGATTGAACACCGGGGAGCTGTTTTTT. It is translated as CASHADTGLAGLNTGELFF.

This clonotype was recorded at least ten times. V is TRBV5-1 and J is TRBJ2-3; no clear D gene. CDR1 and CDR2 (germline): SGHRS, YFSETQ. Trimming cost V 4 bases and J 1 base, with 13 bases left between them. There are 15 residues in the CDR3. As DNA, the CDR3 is TGCGCCAGCAGCGGCTCCGGAGTTCGCACAGATACGCAGTATTTT. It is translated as CASSGSGVRTDTQYF.

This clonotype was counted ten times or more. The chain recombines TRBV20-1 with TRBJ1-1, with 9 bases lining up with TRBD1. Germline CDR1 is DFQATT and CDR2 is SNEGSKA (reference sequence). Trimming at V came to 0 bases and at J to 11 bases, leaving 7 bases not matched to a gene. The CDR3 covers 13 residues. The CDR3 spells CSAREGTGFGAFF. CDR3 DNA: TGCAGTGCTAGAGAGGGGACAGGGTTCGGGGCTTTCTTT.

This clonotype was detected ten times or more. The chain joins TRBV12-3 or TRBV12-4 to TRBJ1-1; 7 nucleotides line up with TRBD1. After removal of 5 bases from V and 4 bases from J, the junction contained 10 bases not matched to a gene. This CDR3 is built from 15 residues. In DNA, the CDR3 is TGTGCCAGCAGTCCGGCCCCAGGGGGTAGCACTGAAGCTTTCTTT. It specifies CASSPAPGGSTEAFF.

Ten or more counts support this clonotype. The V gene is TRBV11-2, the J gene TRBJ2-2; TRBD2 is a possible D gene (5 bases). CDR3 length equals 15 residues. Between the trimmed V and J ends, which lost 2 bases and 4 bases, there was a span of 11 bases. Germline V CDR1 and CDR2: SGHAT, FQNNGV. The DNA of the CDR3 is TGTGCCAGCAGCTTACGGGGTCTCGGCACCGGGGAGCTGTTTTTT. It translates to CASSLRGLGTGELFF.

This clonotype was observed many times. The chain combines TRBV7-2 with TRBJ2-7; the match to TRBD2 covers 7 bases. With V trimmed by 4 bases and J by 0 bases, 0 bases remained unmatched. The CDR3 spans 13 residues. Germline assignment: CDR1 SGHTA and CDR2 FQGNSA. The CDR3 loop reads CASSWTSSYEQYF. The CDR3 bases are TGTGCCAGCAGCTGGACTAGCTCCTACGAGCAGTACTTC.

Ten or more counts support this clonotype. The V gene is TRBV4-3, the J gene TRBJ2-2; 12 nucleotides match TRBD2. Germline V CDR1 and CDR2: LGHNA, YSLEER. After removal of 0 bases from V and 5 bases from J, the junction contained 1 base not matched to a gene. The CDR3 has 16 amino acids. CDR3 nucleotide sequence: TGCGCCAGCAGCCAAGATCTAGCGGGGGGGACCGGGGAGCTGTTTTTT. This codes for CASSQDLAGGTGELFF.

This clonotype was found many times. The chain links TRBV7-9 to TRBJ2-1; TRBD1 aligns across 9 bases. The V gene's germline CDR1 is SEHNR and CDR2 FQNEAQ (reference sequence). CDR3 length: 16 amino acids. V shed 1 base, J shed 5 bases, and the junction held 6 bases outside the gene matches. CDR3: CASSLVGQGSHNEQFF. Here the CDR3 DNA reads TGTGCCAGCAGCTTAGTGGGACAGGGAAGCCACAATGAGCAGTTCTTC. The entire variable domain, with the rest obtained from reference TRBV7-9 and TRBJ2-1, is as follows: DTGVSQNPRHKITKRGQNVTFRCDPISEHNRLYWYRQTLGQGPEFLTYFQNEAQLEKSRLLSDRFSAERPKGSFSTLEIQRTEQGDSAMYLCASSLVGQGSHNEQFFGPGTRLTVL.

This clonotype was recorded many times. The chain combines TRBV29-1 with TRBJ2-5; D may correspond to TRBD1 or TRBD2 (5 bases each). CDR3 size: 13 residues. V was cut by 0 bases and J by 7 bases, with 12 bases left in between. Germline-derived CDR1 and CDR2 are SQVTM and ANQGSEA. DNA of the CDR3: TGCAGCGTTGAAGAGGGGCCTCGGGGGACCCAGTACTTC. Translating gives CSVEEGPRGTQYF.

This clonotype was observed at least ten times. The CDR3 here is CASSPTPNYTGELFF. CDR3 DNA: TGTGCCAGCAGCCCTACCCCCAATTACACCGGGGAGCTGTTTTTT. The chain employs TRBV9 and TRBJ2-2, with D unclear. This CDR3 contains 15 residues. The V end lost 4 bases, the J end lost 3 bases, and 13 bases lay between the germline ends. From germline, CDR1 is SGDLS and CDR2 YYNGEE.

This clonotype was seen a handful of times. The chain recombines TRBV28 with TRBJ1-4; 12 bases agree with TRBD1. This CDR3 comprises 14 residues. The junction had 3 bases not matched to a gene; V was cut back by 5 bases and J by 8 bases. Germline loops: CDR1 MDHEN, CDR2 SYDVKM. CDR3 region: CASSKGTGGEKLFF. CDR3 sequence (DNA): TGTGCCAGCAGTAAAGGGACAGGGGGCGAAAAACTGTTTTTT.